This TCR beta chain was sequenced in a study of blood T cell repertoires in COVID-19. Study information: Acute and convalescent COVID-19 specimens originated in the United States, Italy and Spain.

TCRdb's copy holds only in-frame clones and misses some; the assay was immunoSEQ multiplex PCR. Of 200,000 to 250,000 clones listed, roughly four fifths are singletons. With 2 bases removed from V and 8 bases from J, the gap between germline ends came to 12 bases. CDR3 length equals 14 residues. Germline V CDR1 and CDR2: MDHEN, SYDVKM. It was during active infection that Seattle patients were enrolled and then longitudinally followed. The clonotype originates from an elderly woman with COVID-19, enrolled during active disease. Sequencing used peripheral blood. The chain carries TRBV28 and TRBJ1-4; tentative D call: TRBD1 (5 bases). The CDR3, as DNA: TGTGCCAGCAGTTTAGCAGGGATCGGCGAAAAACTGTTTTTT. Translating gives CASSLAGIGEKLFF.